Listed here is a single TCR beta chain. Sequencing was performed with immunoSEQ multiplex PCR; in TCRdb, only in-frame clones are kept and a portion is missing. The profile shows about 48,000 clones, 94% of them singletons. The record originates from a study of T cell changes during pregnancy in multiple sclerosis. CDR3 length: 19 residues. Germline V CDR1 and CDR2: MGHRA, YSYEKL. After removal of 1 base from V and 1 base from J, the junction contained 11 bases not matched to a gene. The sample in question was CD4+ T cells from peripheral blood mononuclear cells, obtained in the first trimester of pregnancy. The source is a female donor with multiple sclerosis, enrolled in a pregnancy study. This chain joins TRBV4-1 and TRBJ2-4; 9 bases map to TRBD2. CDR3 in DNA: TGCGCCAGCAGCCAAGCAGAAGGCGGCGGGGGGGCGGCCAAAAACATTCAGTACTTC. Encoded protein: CASSQAEGGGGAAKNIQYF.